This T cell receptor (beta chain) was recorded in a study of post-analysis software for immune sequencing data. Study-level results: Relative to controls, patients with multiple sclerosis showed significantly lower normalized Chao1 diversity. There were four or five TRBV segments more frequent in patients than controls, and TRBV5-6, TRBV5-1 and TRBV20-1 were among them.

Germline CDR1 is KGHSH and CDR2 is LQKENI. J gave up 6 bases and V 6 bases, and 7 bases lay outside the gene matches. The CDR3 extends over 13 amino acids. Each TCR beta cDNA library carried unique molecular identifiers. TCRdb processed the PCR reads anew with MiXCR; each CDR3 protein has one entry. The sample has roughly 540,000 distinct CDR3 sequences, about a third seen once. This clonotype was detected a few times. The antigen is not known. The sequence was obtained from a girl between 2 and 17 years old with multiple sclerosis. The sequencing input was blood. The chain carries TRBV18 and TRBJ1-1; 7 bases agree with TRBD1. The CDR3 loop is CASSDRVDPEAFF. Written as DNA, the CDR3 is TGTGCCAGCTCCGACAGGGTGGATCCTGAAGCTTTCTTT.